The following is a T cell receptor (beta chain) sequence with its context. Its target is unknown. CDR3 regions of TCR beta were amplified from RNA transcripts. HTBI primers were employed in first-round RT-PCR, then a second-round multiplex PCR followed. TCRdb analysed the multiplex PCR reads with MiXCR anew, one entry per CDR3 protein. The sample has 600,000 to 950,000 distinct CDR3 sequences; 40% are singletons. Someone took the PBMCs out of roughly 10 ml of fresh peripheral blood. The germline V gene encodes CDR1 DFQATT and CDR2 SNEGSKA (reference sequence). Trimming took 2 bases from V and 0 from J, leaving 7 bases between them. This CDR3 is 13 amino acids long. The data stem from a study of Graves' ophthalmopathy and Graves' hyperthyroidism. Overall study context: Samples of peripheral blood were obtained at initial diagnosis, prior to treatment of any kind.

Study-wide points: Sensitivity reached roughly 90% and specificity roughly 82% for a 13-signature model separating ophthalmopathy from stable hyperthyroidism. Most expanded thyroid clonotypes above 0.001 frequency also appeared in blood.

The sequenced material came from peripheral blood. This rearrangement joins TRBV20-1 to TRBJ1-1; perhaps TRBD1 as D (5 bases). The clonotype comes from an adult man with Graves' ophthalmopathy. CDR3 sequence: CSARKQVNTEAFF. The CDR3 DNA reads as TGCAGTGCTAGAAAACAGGTGAACACTGAAGCTTTCTTT.